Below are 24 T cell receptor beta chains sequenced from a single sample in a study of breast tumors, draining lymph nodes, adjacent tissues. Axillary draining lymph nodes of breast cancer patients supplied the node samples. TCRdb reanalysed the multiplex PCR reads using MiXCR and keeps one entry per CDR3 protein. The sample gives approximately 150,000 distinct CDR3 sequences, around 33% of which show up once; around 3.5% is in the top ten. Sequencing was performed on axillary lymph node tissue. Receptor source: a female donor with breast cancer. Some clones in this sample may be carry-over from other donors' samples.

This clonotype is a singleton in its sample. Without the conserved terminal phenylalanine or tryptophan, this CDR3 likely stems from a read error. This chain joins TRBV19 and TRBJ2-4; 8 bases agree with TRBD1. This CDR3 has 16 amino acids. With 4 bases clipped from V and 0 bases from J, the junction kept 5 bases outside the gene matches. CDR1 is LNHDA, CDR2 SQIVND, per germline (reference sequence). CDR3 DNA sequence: TGTGCCAGTAGTACCGACAGGGGCGTAGCCAAAAACATTCAGTACTCC. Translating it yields CASSTDRGVAKNIQYS.

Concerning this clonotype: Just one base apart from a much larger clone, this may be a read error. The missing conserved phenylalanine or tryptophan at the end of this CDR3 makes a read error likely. Written as DNA, the CDR3 is TGCAGTGCCATCACAGCTGGCTACACCTCC. Its translation is CSAITAGYTS. The chain couples TRBV20-1 to TRBJ1-2; D not resolved. Looked up from germline, CDR1 is DFQATT and CDR2 is SNEGSKA (reference sequence). Trimming stripped 6 bases from V and 7 bases from J, with 9 bases between. The CDR3 runs to 10 residues.

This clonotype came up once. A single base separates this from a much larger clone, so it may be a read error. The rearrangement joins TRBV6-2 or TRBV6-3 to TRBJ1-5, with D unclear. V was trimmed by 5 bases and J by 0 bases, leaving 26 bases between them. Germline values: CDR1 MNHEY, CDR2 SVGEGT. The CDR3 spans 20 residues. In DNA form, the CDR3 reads TGTGCCAGCAGTCACGATTTAGGTCGTTCCGGCTTTTATAGCAATCAGCCCCAGCATTTT. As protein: CASSHDLGRSGFYSNQPQHF.

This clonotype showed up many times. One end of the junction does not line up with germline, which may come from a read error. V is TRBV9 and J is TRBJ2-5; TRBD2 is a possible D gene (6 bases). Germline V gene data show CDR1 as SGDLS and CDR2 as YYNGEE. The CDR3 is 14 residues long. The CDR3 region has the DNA TGTGCCAGCAGCGCCCATTCCGGCGGGGAGACCCAGTCCTTC. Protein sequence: CASSAHSGGETQSF.

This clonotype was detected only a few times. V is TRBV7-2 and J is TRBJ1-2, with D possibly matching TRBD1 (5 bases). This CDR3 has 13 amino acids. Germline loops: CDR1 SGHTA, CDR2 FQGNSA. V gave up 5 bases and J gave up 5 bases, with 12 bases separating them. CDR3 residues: CASSVDSSYGYTF. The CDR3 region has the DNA TGTGCCAGCAGCGTTGACAGCAGTTATGGCTACACCTTC.

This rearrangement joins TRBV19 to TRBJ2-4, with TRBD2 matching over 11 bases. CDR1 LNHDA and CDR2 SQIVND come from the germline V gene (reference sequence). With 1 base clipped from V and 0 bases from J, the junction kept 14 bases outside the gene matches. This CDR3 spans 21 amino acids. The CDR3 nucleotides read TGTGCCAGTAGTATAGTACCGACTAGCGGGATCACTAGTTTAGCCAAAAACATTCAGTACTTC. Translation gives CASSIVPTSGITSLAKNIQYF.

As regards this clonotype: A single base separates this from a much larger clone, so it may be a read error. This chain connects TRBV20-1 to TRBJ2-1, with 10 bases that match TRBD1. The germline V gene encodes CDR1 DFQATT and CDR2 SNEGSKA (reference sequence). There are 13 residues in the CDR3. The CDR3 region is CSVPGQGMNAQFF. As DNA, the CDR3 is TGCAGTGTCCCGGGACAGGGGATGAATGCGCAGTTCTTC.

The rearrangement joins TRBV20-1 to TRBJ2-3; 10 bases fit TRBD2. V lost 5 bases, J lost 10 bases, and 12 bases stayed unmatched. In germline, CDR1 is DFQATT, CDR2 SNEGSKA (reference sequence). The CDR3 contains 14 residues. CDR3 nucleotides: TGCAGTGCTCCTCTAGCGGGAGTGTCAGCTGCGCAGTATTTT. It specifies CSAPLAGVSAAQYF.

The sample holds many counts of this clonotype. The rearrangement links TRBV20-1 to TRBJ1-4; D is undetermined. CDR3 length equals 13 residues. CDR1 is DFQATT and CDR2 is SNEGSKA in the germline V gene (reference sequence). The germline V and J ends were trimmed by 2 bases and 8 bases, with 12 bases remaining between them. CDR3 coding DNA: TGCAGTGCTAGACCCGAGGGTAAAGAAAAACTGTTTTTT. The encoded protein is CSARPEGKEKLFF.

CDR3 amino acids: CASSFHQPTEQYF. The CDR3 region has the DNA TGTGCCAGCAGTTTCCATCAGCCCACCGAGCAGTACTTC. The chain couples TRBV12-3 or TRBV12-4 to TRBJ2-7; D is undetermined. V was cut by 3 bases and J by 6 bases, with 12 bases left in between. This CDR3 has 13 amino acids.

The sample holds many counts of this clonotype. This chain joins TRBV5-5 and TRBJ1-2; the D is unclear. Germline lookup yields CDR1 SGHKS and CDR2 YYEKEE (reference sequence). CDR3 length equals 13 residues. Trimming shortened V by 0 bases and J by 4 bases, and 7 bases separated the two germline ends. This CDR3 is CASSLGPTYGYTF. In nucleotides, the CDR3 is TGTGCCAGCAGCTTGGGCCCGACCTATGGCTACACCTTC.

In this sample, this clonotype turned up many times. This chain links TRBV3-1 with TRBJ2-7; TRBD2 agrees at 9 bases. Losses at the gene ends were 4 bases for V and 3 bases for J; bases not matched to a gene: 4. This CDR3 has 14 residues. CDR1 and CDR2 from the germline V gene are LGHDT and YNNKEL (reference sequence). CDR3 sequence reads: CASSPSGNNYEQYF. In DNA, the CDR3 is TGTGCCAGCAGCCCTAGCGGGAATAACTACGAGCAGTACTTC.

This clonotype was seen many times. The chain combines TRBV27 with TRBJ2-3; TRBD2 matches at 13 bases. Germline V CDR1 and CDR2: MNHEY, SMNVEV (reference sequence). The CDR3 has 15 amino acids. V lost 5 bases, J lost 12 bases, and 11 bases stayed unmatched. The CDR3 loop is CASSPLIGTSGTQYF. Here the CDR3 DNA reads TGTGCCAGCAGTCCTCTAATCGGGACTAGCGGGACACAGTATTTT.

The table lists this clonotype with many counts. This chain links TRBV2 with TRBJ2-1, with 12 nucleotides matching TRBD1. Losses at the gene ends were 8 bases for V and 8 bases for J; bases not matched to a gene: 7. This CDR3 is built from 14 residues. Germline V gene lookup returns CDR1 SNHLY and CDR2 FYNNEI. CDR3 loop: CASSRDRGRDEQFF. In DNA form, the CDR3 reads TGTGCCAGCTCCCGGGACAGGGGGCGGGATGAGCAGTTCTTC.

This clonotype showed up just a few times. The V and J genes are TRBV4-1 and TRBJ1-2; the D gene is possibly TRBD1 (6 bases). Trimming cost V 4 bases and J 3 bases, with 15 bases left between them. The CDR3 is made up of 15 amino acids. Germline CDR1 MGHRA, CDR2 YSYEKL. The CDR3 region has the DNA TGCGCCAGCAGCCCCCCCGGACAGCTACACTATGGCTACACCTTC. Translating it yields CASSPPGQLHYGYTF.

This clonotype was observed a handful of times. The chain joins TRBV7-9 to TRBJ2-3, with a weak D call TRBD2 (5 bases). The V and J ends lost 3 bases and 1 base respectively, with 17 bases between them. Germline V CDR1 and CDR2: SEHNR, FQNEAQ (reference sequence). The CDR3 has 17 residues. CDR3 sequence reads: CASSFILPVRGTDTQYF. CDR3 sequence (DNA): TGTGCCAGCAGCTTTATCCTTCCGGTGCGGGGCACAGATACGCAGTATTTT.

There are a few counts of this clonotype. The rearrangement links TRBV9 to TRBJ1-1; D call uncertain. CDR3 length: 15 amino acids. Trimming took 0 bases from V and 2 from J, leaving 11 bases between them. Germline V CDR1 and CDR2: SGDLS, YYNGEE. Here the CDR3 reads CASSVGGQLNTEAFF. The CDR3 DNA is TGTGCCAGCAGCGTAGGAGGGCAGCTAAACACTGAAGCTTTCTTT.

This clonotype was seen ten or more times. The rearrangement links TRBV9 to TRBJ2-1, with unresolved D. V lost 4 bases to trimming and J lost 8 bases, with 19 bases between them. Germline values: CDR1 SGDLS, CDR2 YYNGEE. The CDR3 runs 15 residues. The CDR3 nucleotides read TGTGCCAGCAGCCTCCAAACTACAGCCCCCGATGAGCAGTTCTTC. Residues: CASSLQTTAPDEQFF. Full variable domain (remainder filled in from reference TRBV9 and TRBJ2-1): DSGVTQTPKHLITATGQRVTLRCSPRSGDLSVYWYQQSLDQGLQFLIQYYNGEERAKGNILERFSAQQFPDLHSELNLSSLELGDSALYFCASSLQTTAPDEQFFGPGTRLTVL.

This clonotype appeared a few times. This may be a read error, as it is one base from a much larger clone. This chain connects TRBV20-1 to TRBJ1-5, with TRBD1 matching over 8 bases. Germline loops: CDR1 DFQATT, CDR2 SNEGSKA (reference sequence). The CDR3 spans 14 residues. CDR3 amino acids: CSAPDRVGNPPQHF. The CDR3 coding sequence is TGCAGTGCGCCGGACAGGGTCGGAAATCCGCCCCAGCATTTT.

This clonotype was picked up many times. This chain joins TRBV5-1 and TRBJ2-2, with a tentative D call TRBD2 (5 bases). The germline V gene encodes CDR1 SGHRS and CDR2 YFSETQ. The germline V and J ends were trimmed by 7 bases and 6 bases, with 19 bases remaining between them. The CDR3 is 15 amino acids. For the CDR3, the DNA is TGCGCCAGCGCCCGCCGGGGTTTACTGTCCGGGGAGCTGTTTTTT. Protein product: CASARRGLLSGELFF. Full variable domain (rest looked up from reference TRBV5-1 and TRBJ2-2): KAGVTQTPRYLIKTRGQQVTLSCSPISGHRSVSWYQQTPGQGLQFLFEYFSETQRNKGNFPGRFSGRQFSNSRSEMNVSTLELGDSALYLCASARRGLLSGELFFGEGSRLTVL.

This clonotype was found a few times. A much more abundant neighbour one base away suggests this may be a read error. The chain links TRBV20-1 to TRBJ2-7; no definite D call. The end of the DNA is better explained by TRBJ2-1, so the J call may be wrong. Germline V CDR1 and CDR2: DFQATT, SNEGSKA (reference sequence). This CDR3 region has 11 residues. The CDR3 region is CSARDWPEQFF. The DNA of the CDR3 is TGCAGTGCTAGAGATTGGCCCGAGCAGTTCTTC.

The CDR3 DNA sequence: TGTGCCAGCAGCTTAGTTTGGGAGAGGGAAGCTTTCTTT. It yields the protein CASSLVWEREAFF. V and J are TRBV11-2 and TRBJ1-1; D gene ambiguous. CDR1 is SGHAT, CDR2 FQNNGV, per germline. The V and J ends lost 1 base and 8 bases respectively, with 11 bases between them. This CDR3 region has 13 residues.

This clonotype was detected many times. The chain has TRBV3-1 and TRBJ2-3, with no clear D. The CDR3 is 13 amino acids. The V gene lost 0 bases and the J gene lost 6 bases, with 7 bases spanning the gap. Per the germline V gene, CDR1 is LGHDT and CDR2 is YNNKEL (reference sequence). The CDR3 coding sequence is TGTGCCAGCAGCCAAGATGGGCGGGATACGCAGTATTTT. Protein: CASSQDGRDTQYF.

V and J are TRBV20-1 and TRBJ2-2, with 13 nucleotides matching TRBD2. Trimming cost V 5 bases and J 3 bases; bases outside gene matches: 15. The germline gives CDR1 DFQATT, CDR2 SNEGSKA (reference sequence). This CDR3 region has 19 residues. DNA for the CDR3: TGCAGTGCTTTTATTTCCGGGACTAGCGGGAATCGGGACACCGGGGAGCTGTTTTTT. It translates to CSAFISGTSGNRDTGELFF.